These T cell receptor beta chains were read from a single sample in a study of Ad26.COV2.S vaccination and SARS-CoV-2 variants. The data were produced by immunoSEQ multiplex PCR, yet TCRdb's version contains in-frame clones alone and is incomplete. The data contain 350,000 to 500,000 clones, roughly 89% of them singletons. Here the sequenced sample was peripheral blood, taken in a trial of Ad26.COV2.S vaccine versus placebo. All receptors derive from a person aged 18-65 years who received the Ad26.COV2.S COVID-19 vaccine or a placebo. Both conserved end residues are part of each CDR3. D genes are given only for firm matches. Only part of the rows carry a size: once, few, many, or a class if the clone is expanded.

abundance: once; j_gene: TRBJ1-1; d_gene: -; v_gene: TRBV28; CDR3nt: TGTGCCAGCACCTCCCAGACAGCTACTTTGAACACTGAAGCTTTCTTT; CDR3aa: CASTSQTATLNTEAFF
abundance: -; j_gene: TRBJ1-1; d_gene: TRBD1; v_gene: TRBV29-1; CDR3nt: TGCAGCGTCCAAATAGACAGGGATGGAACTGAAGCTTTCTTT; CDR3aa: CSVQIDRDGTEAFF
abundance: once; j_gene: TRBJ1-2; d_gene: -; v_gene: TRBV3-1/TRBV3-2; CDR3nt: TGTGCCAGCAGCCAAGATTACCGGCGGTTCGATGGCTACACCTTC; CDR3aa: CASSQDYRRFDGYTF
abundance: -; j_gene: TRBJ2-3; d_gene: -; v_gene: TRBV3-1/TRBV3-2; CDR3nt: TGTGCCAGCTCCTCGGGCCTTCACACAGATACGCAGTATTTT; CDR3aa: CASSSGLHTDTQYF
abundance: -; j_gene: TRBJ2-1; d_gene: TRBD2; v_gene: TRBV4-3; CDR3nt: TGCGCCAGCAGCCGCAGACTAGCGGGAGACATGGACAATGAGCAGTTCTTC; CDR3aa: CASSRRLAGDMDNEQFF
abundance: -; j_gene: TRBJ2-7; d_gene: TRBD1; v_gene: TRBV5-4; CDR3nt: TGTGCCAGCAGCTTGACAGGGGCTGGCTACGAGCAGTACTTC; CDR3aa: CASSLTGAGYEQYF
abundance: -; j_gene: TRBJ2-7; d_gene: -; v_gene: TRBV4-3; CDR3nt: TGCGCCAGCAGCCGCCTCCGACAGGTTGCCTACGAGCAGTACTTC; CDR3aa: CASSRLRQVAYEQYF
abundance: -; j_gene: TRBJ2-5; d_gene: TRBD2; v_gene: TRBV5-4; CDR3nt: TGTGCCAGCAGCTCCCGAGCGGGAGGGGCAAAAAAGACCCAGTACTTC; CDR3aa: CASSSRAGGAKKTQYF
abundance: -; j_gene: TRBJ1-1; d_gene: -; v_gene: TRBV4-2; CDR3nt: TGTGCCAGCAGCCAAGCTGGGGGAAGCCCCCTCACTGAAGCTTTCTTT; CDR3aa: CASSQAGGSPLTEAFF
abundance: -; j_gene: TRBJ1-2; d_gene: TRBD1; v_gene: TRBV2; CDR3nt: TGTGCCAGCAGTGACCGGGACAGGGCTAACTATGGCTACACCTTC; CDR3aa: CASSDRDRANYGYTF
abundance: -; j_gene: TRBJ1-4; d_gene: -; v_gene: TRBV15; CDR3nt: TGTGCCACCAGCAGCCTAGGTGGGCCGGGGGAACTGTTTTTT; CDR3aa: CATSSLGGPGELFF
abundance: once; j_gene: TRBJ2-3; d_gene: TRBD2; v_gene: TRBV28; CDR3nt: TGTGCCAGCAGTTGGCCCGGACTAGCGGGGTCAGATACGCAGTATTTT; CDR3aa: CASSWPGLAGSDTQYF
abundance: -; j_gene: TRBJ2-7; d_gene: TRBD2; v_gene: TRBV6-2/TRBV6-3; CDR3nt: TGTGCCAGCAGTTCCACGCGGGGGTTCCCCTGGGAGCAGTACTTC; CDR3aa: CASSSTRGFPWEQYF
abundance: -; j_gene: TRBJ1-3; d_gene: -; v_gene: TRBV9; CDR3nt: TGTGCCAGCAGCGTAGACCAGGGCCGAGGAAACACCATATATTTT; CDR3aa: CASSVDQGRGNTIYF
abundance: -; j_gene: TRBJ2-3; d_gene: TRBD2; v_gene: TRBV2; CDR3nt: TGTGCCAGCAGTGACATAGCGGGAGGGCCCGCAGATACGCAGTATTTT; CDR3aa: CASSDIAGGPADTQYF
abundance: once; j_gene: TRBJ1-1; d_gene: TRBD1; v_gene: TRBV5-3; CDR3nt: TGTGCCAGAAGCAGAACCGGGACAGGGTTACAATGGTGCACTGAAGCTTTCTTT; CDR3aa: CARSRTGTGLQWCTEAFF
abundance: -; j_gene: TRBJ2-1; d_gene: -; v_gene: TRBV18; CDR3nt: TGTGCCAGCTCACCACCGTGGTTCGGAGACAATGAGCAGTTCTTC; CDR3aa: CASSPPWFGDNEQFF
abundance: once; j_gene: TRBJ1-2; d_gene: -; v_gene: TRBV2; CDR3nt: TGTGCCAGCAGTGTAGGGGACGGCTATGGCTACACCTTC; CDR3aa: CASSVGDGYGYTF
abundance: -; j_gene: TRBJ1-3; d_gene: -; v_gene: TRBV18; CDR3nt: TGTGCCAGCTCACGTTTAGGGAGCTCTGGAAACACCATATATTTT; CDR3aa: CASSRLGSSGNTIYF
abundance: once; j_gene: TRBJ2-1; d_gene: TRBD2; v_gene: TRBV9; CDR3nt: TGTGCCAGCAGCGTCAGCGGGGGCAGCTCCTACAATGAGCAGTTCTTC; CDR3aa: CASSVSGGSSYNEQFF
abundance: -; j_gene: TRBJ1-2; d_gene: -; v_gene: TRBV5-1; CDR3nt: TGCGCCAGCAGCCGCGACAGGCCCAATGGCTACACCTTC; CDR3aa: CASSRDRPNGYTF
abundance: -; j_gene: TRBJ2-7; d_gene: -; v_gene: TRBV5-6; CDR3nt: TGTGCCAGCAGCATACTTGAGGGAAACGAGCAGTACTTC; CDR3aa: CASSILEGNEQYF
abundance: -; j_gene: TRBJ2-7; d_gene: -; v_gene: TRBV7-9; CDR3nt: TGTGCCAGCAGCTTAGCGACAGGCGCCGAGCAGTACTTC; CDR3aa: CASSLATGAEQYF
abundance: -; j_gene: TRBJ1-1; d_gene: -; v_gene: TRBV7-2; CDR3nt: TGTGCCAGCAGGCCACTGGGTAGGTGGACTGAAGCTTTCTTT; CDR3aa: CASRPLGRWTEAFF
abundance: -; j_gene: TRBJ2-1; d_gene: TRBD1; v_gene: TRBV19; CDR3nt: TGTGCCAGTTCCCAGGGGTCCAGCAGGGGGTATGAGCAGTTCTTC; CDR3aa: CASSQGSSRGYEQFF
abundance: -; j_gene: TRBJ2-3; d_gene: -; v_gene: TRBV7-8; CDR3nt: TGTGCCAGCAGCCTACCGCCCCATCGAAGTGATACGCAGTATTTT; CDR3aa: CASSLPPHRSDTQYF
abundance: -; j_gene: TRBJ1-1; d_gene: -; v_gene: TRBV5-1; CDR3nt: TGCGCCAGCAGCTTGCGGGGGACTATGCTCAACACTGAAGCTTTCTTT; CDR3aa: CASSLRGTMLNTEAFF
abundance: -; j_gene: TRBJ1-4; d_gene: -; v_gene: TRBV24-1; CDR3nt: TGTGCCACCAGTGATGGTCCAGGGCACGGTGAAAAACTGTTTTTT; CDR3aa: CATSDGPGHGEKLFF
abundance: -; j_gene: TRBJ1-3; d_gene: TRBD1; v_gene: TRBV11-3; CDR3nt: TGTGCCAGCAGCTTAGGCTCGAGGACAGGAACCACTTTCTCTGGAAACACCATATATTTT; CDR3aa: CASSLGSRTGTTFSGNTIYF
abundance: -; j_gene: TRBJ2-3; d_gene: TRBD2; v_gene: TRBV4-2; CDR3nt: TGTGCCAGCAGCCAAGAGGGGCTAGCGGGGGTCACAGATACGCAGTATTTT; CDR3aa: CASSQEGLAGVTDTQYF
abundance: -; j_gene: TRBJ1-1; d_gene: -; v_gene: TRBV18; CDR3nt: TGTGCCAGCTCACCCCCTGGGTTCAGGGTTTGGACTGAAGCTTTCTTT; CDR3aa: CASSPPGFRVWTEAFF
abundance: -; j_gene: TRBJ1-2; d_gene: TRBD1; v_gene: TRBV28; CDR3nt: TGTGCCAGCAGTTTATCACAGGGGCTCTATGGCTACACCTTC; CDR3aa: CASSLSQGLYGYTF
abundance: -; j_gene: TRBJ2-1; d_gene: -; v_gene: TRBV12-5; CDR3nt: TGTGCTAGTGGTTTGAACCGGGACGGGAGCTCCTACAATGAGCAGTTCTTC; CDR3aa: CASGLNRDGSSYNEQFF
abundance: -; j_gene: TRBJ1-1; d_gene: -; v_gene: TRBV20-1; CDR3nt: TGCAGTGCTAGTGAACCTAACACTGAAGCTTTCTTT; CDR3aa: CSASEPNTEAFF
abundance: -; j_gene: TRBJ1-2; d_gene: -; v_gene: TRBV7-9; CDR3nt: TGTGCCAGCAGCTTTAGCACGTCAGCGGTTAACTATGGCTACACCTTC; CDR3aa: CASSFSTSAVNYGYTF
abundance: -; j_gene: TRBJ2-1; d_gene: TRBD1; v_gene: TRBV27; CDR3nt: TGTGCCAGCAGTTTATACCAGGGGGTTCTCTACAATGAGCAGTTCTTC; CDR3aa: CASSLYQGVLYNEQFF
abundance: -; j_gene: TRBJ2-2; d_gene: -; v_gene: TRBV5-1; CDR3nt: TGCGCCAGCAGCTTCTTGGTCTCGAACACCGGGGAGCTGTTTTTT; CDR3aa: CASSFLVSNTGELFF
abundance: -; j_gene: TRBJ2-7; d_gene: -; v_gene: TRBV7-9; CDR3nt: TGTGCCAGCAGCCCGAGTCTCGGCGCTCGCCTCCACGAGCAGTACTTC; CDR3aa: CASSPSLGARLHEQYF
abundance: -; j_gene: TRBJ2-3; d_gene: -; v_gene: TRBV24-1; CDR3nt: TGTGCCACCAGTGATCGGGCGGATACGCAGTATTTT; CDR3aa: CATSDRADTQYF
abundance: -; j_gene: TRBJ1-1; d_gene: -; v_gene: TRBV2; CDR3nt: TGTGCCAGCAGGGGAGGTGACCCCGGCCGGACTGAAGCTTTCTTT; CDR3aa: CASRGGDPGRTEAFF
abundance: -; j_gene: TRBJ2-1; d_gene: TRBD1; v_gene: TRBV5-1; CDR3nt: TGCGCCAGCAGCTTACAGGGGGCGCCAGGTGAGCAGTTCTTC; CDR3aa: CASSLQGAPGEQFF
abundance: -; j_gene: TRBJ2-5; d_gene: TRBD2; v_gene: TRBV6-2/TRBV6-3; CDR3nt: TGTGCCAGCAGTTACAGCGGGGGGCCCGAGGCCCAGTACTTC; CDR3aa: CASSYSGGPEAQYF
abundance: -; j_gene: TRBJ2-4; d_gene: -; v_gene: TRBV5-1; CDR3nt: TGCGCCAGCAGCTTGGATTGGGGGCCACGAAACATTCAGTACTTC; CDR3aa: CASSLDWGPRNIQYF
abundance: once; j_gene: TRBJ2-4; d_gene: -; v_gene: TRBV5-3; CDR3nt: TGTGCCAGAAGCCGCAGGCGAAATCTAGCCAAAAACATTCAGTACTTC; CDR3aa: CARSRRRNLAKNIQYF
abundance: once; j_gene: TRBJ2-4; d_gene: -; v_gene: TRBV7-9; CDR3nt: TGTGCCAGCAGCTTGGGGCGGAGGCCGGGGGACATTCAGTACTTC; CDR3aa: CASSLGRRPGDIQYF